The text below deals with one TCR beta chain. Its antigen is currently unknown. CDR1 is MNHEY, CDR2 SVGAGI, per germline. Trimming cost V 2 bases and J 7 bases, with 11 bases left between them. The CDR3 has 14 residues. The data originate from a study of cytomegalovirus exposure and HLA in healthy donors. General observations from the study: In vitro work confirmed that a few CMV-associated chains recognize CMV antigens. Later, an analysis showed that TCR beta chains associated with HLA were more clonally expanded than others that were equally common. Highly shared variants forming one cluster were likely a sequencing artifact. Productive status was seen about 90% or about 30% of the time for most TCR beta V segments in an earlier analysis.

It was with 60 Vbeta and 13 Jbeta primers that the PCR ran. This table comes from immunoSEQ multiplex PCR, and its TCRdb copy is limited to in-frame clones, with some not included. Counted here are some 150,000 clones, around 77% occurring once; the ten biggest clones make up approximately 2.2%. This sequence joins TRBV6-5 and TRBJ1-4; tentatively, D is TRBD1 (5 bases). The sample was PBMCs. This clonotype was obtained from a woman aged 25 to 39 in good health and CMV-seropositive. CDR3 in DNA: TGTGCCAGCAGTTACGACAGATTGGGTGAAAAACTGTTTTTT. This encodes CASSYDRLGEKLFF.